This TCR beta chain emerged from a study of shared clonotypes between healthy human individuals (TCRdb year 2020). Background for the entire study: The cohort comprised a couple of women and three men aged 18 to 49 years. To estimate repertoire size and how much clonotypes are shared between individuals, the study performed deep sequencing of blood TCR repertoires from five healthy adults. For each donor, CD4 naive and CD4 memory were each run on three plates, CD8 naive on two plates, and CD8 memory on one plate. Leukapheresis yielded between about 0.8 and 8.9 billion PBMCs per donor. Libraries were prepared and TCR repertoires were sequenced by different laboratories using diverse techniques, in order to increase sequencing depth and limit assay-specific biases.

This clone was detected only a few times. Which antigen it targets is not known. No base quality values were provided; no much bigger clone lies one nucleotide off. The donors were healthy, HIV-negative adults who had no recently reported acute infections or vaccinations. Every donor was a Caucasian adult residing in Nashville, Tennessee, USA. Magnetic negative selection was used to enrich CD4+ T cells, after which naive cells were positively selected on CD45RA and the negative fraction became the memory subset. Blood was obtained by leukapheresis, after which PBMCs were separated by Ficoll-Histopaque density gradient centrifugation and cryopreserved in liquid nitrogen vapor phase. Analytical flow cytometry was used to check the purity and quantity of each magnetically sorted T cell population. From each sorted fraction, genomic DNA was isolated and quantified by UV absorbance on a Nanodrop 2000c.

TCR CDR3 regions were amplified from genomic DNA by multiplex PCR using the deep immunoSEQ assay. Extracted genomic DNA from each cell subset was spread evenly across all wells of several immunoSEQ 96-well plates, with each plate serving as a replicate. For sorted subsets, each replicate PCR was loaded with about 0.2 ug genomic DNA, equivalent to approximately 33,000 T cell genomes. Purified libraries were measured with a Qubit 3.0 fluorometer, size-checked on a Bioanalyzer 2100, and measured again with the KAPA Library Quantification kit. A separate single-read 150-cycle Illumina NextSeq 550 flow cell was used to sequence each immunoSEQ 96-well plate. In the paper's pipeline: Because only junctional sequences without quality scores were contained in the immunoSEQ output, filtering matching that applied to full-length reads could not be performed. Sequences were annotated with PyIR, a Python wrapper for IgBLAST v1.9, and V/J genes and CDR3 were assigned using IMGT germline references. Reads were filtered out if the reads had weak V/J assignments (E-value above 1e-6), no CDR3, stop codons, out-of-frame junctions, or ambiguous translated residues. V3J clonotypes were defined as sequences sharing the same inferred V gene, J gene, and CDR3 amino acid sequence. To compute the percentage overlap between repertoires, the number of shared unique clonotypes was divided by the size of the smaller repertoire. Three approaches were used to assess repertoire richness: RTK rarefaction, the Chao1 estimator, and Recon v2.1 estimates of unobserved clonotypes. Generation probabilities were computed with OLGA for all TCRbeta clonotypes obtained by the gDNA method from several donors. What TCRdb holds here is the immuneACCESS table cut down to in-frame rearrangements. Part of the clones is not present; checked against another copy, under half of the missing clones reflect an unresolved V gene, and the others are unexplained. V and J calls and clone size are copied from that table; D and trimming were computed from the DNA. This sample is represented by about 230,000 clones; 60% to 70% of them were singletons. The ten largest make up approximately 10% of the sample.

The paper's findings and limits, for the study overall: Compared with non-shared clonotypes, the clonotypes found in all four sorted-subset donors had higher generation probabilities. Sampling was restricted to blood, and TCR repertoires in tissue are likely to differ from TCR repertoires in blood. The small number of donors limited the genetic and exposure-history diversity represented. Incomplete sequencing was indicated by rarefaction of sorted-subset datasets, despite the large sequencing depth. Estimated clonotype richness was generally larger for naive than for memory subsets. Pairwise subsampling led to the expectation that sequencing depth would affect the degree of clonotype sharing among donors. When a handful of donors were compared, the shared fraction of clonotypes was about 5.5% for naive CD4, roughly 3.4% for naive CD8, 2% to 2.5% for memory CD4, and 0.3% to 0.5% for memory CD8.

Relative to germline, V is 1 base shorter and J is 5 bases shorter, with 11 bases between their ends. For CDR1 and CDR2, the germline V gene lists MNHNS and SASEGT. The CDR3, from cysteine to phenylalanine, totals 14 residues. Only the CDR3 region is kept as DNA, spanning 42 bases read in frame from base 1. Material: memory CD4+ T cells sorted from blood. Per the publication, the cell subset or site label means: CD45RA-negative fraction. The origin of this receptor is a man aged 25 to 40 in good health. The chain was built from TRBV6-1 and TRBJ1-2; confidence is insufficient to name the D gene. The DNA reads TGTGCCAGCAGTGAAGTTCGCACCAGTTATGGCTACACCTTC. This yields the protein CASSEVRTSYGYTF.